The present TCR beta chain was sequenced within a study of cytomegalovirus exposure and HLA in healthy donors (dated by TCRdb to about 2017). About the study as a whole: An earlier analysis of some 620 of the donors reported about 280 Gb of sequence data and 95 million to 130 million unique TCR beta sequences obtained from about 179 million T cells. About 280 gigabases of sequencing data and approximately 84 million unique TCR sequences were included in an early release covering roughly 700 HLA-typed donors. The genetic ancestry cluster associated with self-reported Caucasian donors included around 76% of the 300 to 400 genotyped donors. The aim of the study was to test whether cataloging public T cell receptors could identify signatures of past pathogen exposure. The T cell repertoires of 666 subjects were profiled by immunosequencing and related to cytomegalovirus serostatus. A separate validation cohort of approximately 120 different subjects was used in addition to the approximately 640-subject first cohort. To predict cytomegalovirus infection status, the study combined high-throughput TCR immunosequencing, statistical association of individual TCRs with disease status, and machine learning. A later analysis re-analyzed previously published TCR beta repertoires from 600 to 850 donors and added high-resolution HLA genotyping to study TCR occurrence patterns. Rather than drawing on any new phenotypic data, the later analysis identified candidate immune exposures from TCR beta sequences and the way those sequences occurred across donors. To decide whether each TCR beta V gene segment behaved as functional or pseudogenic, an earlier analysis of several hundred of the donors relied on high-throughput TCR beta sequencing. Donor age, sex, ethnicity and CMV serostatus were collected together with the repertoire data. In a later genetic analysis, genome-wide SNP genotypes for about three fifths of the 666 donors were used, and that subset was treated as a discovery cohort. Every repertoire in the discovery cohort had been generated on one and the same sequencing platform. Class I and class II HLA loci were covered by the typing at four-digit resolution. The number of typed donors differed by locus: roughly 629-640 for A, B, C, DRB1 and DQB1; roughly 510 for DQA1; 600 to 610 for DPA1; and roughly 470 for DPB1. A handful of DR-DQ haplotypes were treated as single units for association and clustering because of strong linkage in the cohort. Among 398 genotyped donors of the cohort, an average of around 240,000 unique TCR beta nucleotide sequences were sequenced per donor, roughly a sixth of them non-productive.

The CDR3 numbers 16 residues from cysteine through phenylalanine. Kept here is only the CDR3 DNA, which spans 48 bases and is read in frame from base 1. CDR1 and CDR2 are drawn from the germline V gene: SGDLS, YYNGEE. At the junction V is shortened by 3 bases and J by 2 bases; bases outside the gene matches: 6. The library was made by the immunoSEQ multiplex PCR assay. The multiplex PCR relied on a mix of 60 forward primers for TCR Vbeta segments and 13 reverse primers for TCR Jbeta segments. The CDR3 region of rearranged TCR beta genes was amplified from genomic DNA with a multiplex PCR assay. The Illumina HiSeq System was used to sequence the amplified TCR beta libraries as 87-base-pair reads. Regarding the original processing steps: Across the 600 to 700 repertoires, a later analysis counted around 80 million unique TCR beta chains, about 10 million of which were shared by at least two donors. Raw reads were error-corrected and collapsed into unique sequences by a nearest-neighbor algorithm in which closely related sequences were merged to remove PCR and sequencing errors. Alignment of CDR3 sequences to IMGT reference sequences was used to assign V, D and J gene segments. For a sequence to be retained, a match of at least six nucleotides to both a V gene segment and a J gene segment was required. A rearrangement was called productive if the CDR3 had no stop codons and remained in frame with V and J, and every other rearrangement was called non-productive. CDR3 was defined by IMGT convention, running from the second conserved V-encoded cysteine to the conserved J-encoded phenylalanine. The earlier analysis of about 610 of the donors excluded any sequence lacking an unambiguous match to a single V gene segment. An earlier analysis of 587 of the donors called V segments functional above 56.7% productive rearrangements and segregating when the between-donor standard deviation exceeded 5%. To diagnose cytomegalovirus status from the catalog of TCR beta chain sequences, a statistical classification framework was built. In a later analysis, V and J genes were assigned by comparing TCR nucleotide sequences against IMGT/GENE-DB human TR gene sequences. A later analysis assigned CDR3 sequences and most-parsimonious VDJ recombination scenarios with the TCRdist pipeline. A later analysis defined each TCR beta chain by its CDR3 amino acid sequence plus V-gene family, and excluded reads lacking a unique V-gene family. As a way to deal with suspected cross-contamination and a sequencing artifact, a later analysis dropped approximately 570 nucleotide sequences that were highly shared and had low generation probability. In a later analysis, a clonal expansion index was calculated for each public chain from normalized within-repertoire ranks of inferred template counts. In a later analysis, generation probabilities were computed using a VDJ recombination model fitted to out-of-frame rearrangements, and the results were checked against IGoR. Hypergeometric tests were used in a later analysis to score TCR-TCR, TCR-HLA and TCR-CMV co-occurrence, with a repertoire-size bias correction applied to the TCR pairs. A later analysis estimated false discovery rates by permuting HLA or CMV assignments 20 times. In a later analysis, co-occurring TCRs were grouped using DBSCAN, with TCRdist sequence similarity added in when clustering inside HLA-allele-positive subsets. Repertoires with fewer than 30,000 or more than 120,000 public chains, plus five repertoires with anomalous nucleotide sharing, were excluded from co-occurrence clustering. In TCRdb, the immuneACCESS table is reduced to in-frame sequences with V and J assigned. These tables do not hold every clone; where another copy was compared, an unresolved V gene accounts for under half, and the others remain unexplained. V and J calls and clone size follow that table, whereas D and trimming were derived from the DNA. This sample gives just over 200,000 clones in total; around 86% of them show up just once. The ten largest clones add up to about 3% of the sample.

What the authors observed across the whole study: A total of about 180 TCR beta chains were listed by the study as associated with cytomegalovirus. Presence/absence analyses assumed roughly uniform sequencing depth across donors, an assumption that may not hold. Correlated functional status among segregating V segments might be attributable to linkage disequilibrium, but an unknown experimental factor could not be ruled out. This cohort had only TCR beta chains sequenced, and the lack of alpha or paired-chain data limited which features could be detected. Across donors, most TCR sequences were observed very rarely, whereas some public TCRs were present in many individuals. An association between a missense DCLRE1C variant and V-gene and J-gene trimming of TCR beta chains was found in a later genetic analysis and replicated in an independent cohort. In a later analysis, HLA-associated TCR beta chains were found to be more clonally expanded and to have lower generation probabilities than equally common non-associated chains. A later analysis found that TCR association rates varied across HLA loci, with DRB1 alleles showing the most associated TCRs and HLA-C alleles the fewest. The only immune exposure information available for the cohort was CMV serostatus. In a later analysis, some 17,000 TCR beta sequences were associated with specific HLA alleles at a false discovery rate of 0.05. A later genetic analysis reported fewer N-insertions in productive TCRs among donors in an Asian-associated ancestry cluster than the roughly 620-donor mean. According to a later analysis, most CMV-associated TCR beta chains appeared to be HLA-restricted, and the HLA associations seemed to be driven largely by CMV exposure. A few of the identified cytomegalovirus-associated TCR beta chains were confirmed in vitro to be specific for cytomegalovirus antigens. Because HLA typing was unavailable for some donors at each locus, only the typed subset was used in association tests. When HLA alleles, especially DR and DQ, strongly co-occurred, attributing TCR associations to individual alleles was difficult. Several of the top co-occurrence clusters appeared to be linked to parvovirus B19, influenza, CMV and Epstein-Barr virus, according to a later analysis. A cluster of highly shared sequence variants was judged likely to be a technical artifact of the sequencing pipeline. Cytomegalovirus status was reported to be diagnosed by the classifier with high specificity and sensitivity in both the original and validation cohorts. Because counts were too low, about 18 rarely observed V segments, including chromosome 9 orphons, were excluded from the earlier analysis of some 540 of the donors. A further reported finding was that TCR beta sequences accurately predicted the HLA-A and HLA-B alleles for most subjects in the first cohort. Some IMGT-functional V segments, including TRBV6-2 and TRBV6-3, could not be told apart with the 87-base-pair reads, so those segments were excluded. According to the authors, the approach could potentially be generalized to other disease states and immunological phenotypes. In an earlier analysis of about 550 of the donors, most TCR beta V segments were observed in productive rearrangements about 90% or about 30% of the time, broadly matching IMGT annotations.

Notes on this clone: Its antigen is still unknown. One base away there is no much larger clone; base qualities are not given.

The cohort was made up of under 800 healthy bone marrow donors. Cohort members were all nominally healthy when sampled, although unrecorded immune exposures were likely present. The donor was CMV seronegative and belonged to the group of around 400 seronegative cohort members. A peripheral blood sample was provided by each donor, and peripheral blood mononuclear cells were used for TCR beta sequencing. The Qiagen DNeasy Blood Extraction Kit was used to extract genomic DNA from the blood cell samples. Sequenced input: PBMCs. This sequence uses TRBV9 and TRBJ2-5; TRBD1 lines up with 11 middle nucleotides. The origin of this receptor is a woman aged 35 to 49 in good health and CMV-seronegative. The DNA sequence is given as TGTGCCAGCAGCGCAGGGACAGGGGGGATACAAGAGACCCAGTACTTC. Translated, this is CASSAGTGGIQETQYF.